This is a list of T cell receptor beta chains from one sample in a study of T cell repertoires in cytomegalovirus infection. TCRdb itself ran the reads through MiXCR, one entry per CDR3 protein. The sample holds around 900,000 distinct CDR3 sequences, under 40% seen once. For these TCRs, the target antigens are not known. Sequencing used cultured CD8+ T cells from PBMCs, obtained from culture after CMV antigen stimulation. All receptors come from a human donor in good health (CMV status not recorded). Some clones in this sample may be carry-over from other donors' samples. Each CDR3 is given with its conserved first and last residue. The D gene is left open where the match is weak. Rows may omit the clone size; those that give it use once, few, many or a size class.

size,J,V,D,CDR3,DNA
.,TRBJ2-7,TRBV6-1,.,CASRIRDIAHEQYF,TGTGCCAGCAGAATCCGGGATATAGCCCACGAGCAGTACTTC
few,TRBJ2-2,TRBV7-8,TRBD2,CASPTSGGGGELFF,TGTGCCAGCCCTACTAGCGGGGGCGGCGGGGAGCTGTTTTTT
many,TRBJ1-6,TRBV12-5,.,CASGLGTAEMGFYSPLHF,TGTGCTAGTGGTTTGGGGACGGCCGAGATGGGGTTTTACTCACCCCTCCACTTT
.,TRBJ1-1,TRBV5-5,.,CASREFEGTTEAFF,TGTGCCAGCAGGGAATTTGAGGGGACAACTGAAGCTTTCTTT
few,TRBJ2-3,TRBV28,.,CASSLLPGELADTQYF,TGTGCCAGCAGTTTGTTGCCAGGGGAATTGGCAGATACGCAGTATTTT
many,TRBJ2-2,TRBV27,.,CASSGANTGELFF,TGTGCCAGCAGCGGGGCAAACACCGGGGAGCTGTTTTTT
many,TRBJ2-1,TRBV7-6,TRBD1,CASSLIRIGTGAYNEQFF,TGTGCCAGCAGCTTAATAAGAATAGGGACAGGGGCCTACAATGAGCAGTTCTTC
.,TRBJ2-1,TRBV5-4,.,CASSREDEQFF,TGTGCCAGCAGCCGTGAAGATGAGCAGTTCTTC
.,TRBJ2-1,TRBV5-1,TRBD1,CASSWGDRGQDEQFF,TGCGCCAGCAGCTGGGGGGACAGGGGGCAAGATGAGCAGTTCTTC
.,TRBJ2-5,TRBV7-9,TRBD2,CASITLGLPQETQYF,TGTGCCAGCATCACATTGGGACTACCACAAGAGACCCAGTACTTC
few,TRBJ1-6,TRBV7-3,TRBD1,CASSWDSYNSPLHF,TGTGCCAGCAGCTGGGACAGCTATAATTCACCCCTCCACTTT
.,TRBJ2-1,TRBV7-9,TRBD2,CASTGTSVYNEQFF,TGTGCCAGCACCGGGACTAGCGTGTACAATGAGCAGTTCTTC
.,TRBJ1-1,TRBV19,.,CASSTRGGRTEAFF,TGTGCCAGTAGTACAAGGGGGGGCCGAACTGAAGCTTTCTTT
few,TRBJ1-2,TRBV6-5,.,CASSYRVRYYGYTF,TGTGCCAGCAGTTACCGCGTCAGATACTATGGCTACACCTTC
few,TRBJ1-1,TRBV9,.,CASSLRGFNTEAFF,TGTGCCAGCAGTCTCAGGGGCTTTAACACTGAAGCTTTCTTT
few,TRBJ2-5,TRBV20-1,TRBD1,CSARDRGKETGVRETQYF,TGCAGTGCTAGAGATAGAGGAAAGGAGACAGGGGTTCGAGAGACCCAGTACTTC
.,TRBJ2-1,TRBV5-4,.,CASSVESNEQFF,TGTGCCAGCAGCGTGGAGAGCAATGAGCAGTTCTTC